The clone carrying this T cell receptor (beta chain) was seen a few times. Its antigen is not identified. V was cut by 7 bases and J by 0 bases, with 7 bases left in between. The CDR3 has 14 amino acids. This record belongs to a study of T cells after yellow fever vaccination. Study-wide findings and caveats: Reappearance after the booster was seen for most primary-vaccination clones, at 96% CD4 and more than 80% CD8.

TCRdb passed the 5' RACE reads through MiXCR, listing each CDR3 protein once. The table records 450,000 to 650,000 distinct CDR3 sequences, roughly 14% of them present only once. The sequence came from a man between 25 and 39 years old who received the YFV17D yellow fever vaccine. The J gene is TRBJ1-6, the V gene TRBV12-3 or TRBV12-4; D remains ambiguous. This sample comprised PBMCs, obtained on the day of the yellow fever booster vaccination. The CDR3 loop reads CASKGSSYNSPLHF. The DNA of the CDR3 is TGTGCCAGCAAGGGCAGCTCCTATAATTCACCCCTCCACTTT.